This T cell receptor (beta chain) comes out of a study of blood T cells in healthy people across ages. Together with a sample-barcoded 5' primer, a J-beta primer mix was included in a second PCR lasting roughly 6 to 12 cycles. TCRdb re-called the 5' RACE reads with MiXCR, one entry per CDR3 protein. The repertoire holds around 800,000 distinct CDR3 sequences, with around two thirds as singletons. V was cut by 0 bases and J by 7 bases, with 14 bases left in between. Germline V gene sequence: CDR1 SGDLS, CDR2 YYNGEE. The CDR3 sequence is 14 residues long. The sequenced material came from blood. V usage is TRBV9 and J usage is TRBJ2-7; D might be TRBD2 (6 bases). The sequence came from a man aged 30-40 years in good health. CDR3: CASSVGRVTGEQYF. The DNA of the CDR3 is TGTGCCAGCAGCGTAGGGAGGGTGACGGGGGAGCAGTACTTC.